The TCR beta chain described here comes from a study of T cell clonality in common variable immunodeficiency. This clone was seen repeatedly, ten times or more. The antigen is unknown. The missing CDR3 end, 3 residues past where the read stops, is filled in from the germline J gene. Sequencing input was equivalent genomic DNA from CVID and controls. The table came from immunoSEQ multiplex PCR; TCRdb's copy has only in-frame clones and leaves some out. This sample has more than 55,000 clones, each found more than once. This CDR3 has 15 amino acids. The V and J ends lost 5 bases and 2 bases, in that order; junction bases with no gene match: 6. Germline V gene lookup returns CDR1 SGHNT and CDR2 YENEEA. General observations from the study: Authors noted CVID clonality's cause needs subpopulation repertoire sequencing. Fewer deletions and N-nucleotide insertions were reportedly seen in common variable immunodeficiency TCR beta sequences.

Each donor provided roughly 5 to 8 ml of heparinized whole blood. V is TRBV11-3 and J is TRBJ2-5; 9 bases match TRBD2. Sequences were obtained from peripheral blood mononuclear cells. The sequence was obtained from a person aged 18-69 years in good health. The CDR3 bases that were read are TGTGCCAGCAGCCAAAAACTAGCGGGTCAAGAGACC. It specifies CASSQKLAGQET. The whole CDR3 protein is CASSQKLAGQETQYF.